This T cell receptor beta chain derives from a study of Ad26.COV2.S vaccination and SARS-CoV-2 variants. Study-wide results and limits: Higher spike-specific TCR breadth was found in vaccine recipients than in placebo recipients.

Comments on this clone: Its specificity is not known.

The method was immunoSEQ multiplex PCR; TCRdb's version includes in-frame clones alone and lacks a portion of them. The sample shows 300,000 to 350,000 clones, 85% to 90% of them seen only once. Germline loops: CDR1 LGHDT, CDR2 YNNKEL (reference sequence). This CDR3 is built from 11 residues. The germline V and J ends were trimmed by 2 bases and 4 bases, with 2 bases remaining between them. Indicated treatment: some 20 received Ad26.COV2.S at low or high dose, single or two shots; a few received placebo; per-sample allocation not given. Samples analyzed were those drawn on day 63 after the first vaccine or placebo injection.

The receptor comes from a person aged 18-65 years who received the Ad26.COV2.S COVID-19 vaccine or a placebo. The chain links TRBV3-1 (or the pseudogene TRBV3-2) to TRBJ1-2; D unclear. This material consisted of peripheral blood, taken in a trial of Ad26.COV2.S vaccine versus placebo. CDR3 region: CASSQSYGYTF. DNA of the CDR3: TGTGCCAGCAGCCAATCCTATGGCTACACCTTC.